The 21 T cell receptor beta chains reported below all come from one sample, sequenced in a study of T cells expressing NK-cell markers. TCRdb reprocessed the 5' RACE reads and keeps a single row for each CDR3 protein, giving no DNA. Its listing shows about 260,000 distinct CDR3 sequences. The sequenced sample was blood T cells: a sorted CD56 or NKG2C T cell subset, CD4+ or CD8+ T cells, or bulk PBMC T cells (not recorded which). These receptors came from a man in his late teens or twenties in good health.

The chain has TRBV20-1 and TRBJ2-5; TCRdb lists TRBD1, though no DNA is available to test this call. CDR1 is DFQATT and CDR2 is SNEGSKA in the germline V gene (reference sequence). CDR3 length: 15 amino acids. The CDR3 reads CSAREAARPQETQYF.

This rearrangement joins TRBV7-2 to TRBJ2-1. The CDR3 contains 15 residues. The germline V gene encodes CDR1 SGHTA and CDR2 FQGNSA. The CDR3 loop is CASSWATESYNEQFF.

CDR3 sequence: CASSPSGTSGRATRYNEQFF. The chain carries TRBV6-4 and TRBJ2-1; TCRdb picks TRBD2, but there is no DNA to check that call. The CDR3 totals 20 residues. The germline V gene has CDR1 MRHNA and CDR2 SNTAGT.

The rearrangement links TRBV6-5 to TRBJ2-2; TCRdb proposes TRBD1, but this gene call is untestable without DNA. The CDR3 runs 13 residues. Germline V lookup: CDR1 MNHEY, CDR2 SVGAGI. The CDR3 loop reads CASRWGATRELFF.

The V gene is TRBV14, the J gene TRBJ2-2; TCRdb selects TRBD1, and the lack of DNA leaves this call unchecked. The CDR3 runs 16 residues. Germline V gene lookup returns CDR1 SGHDN and CDR2 FVKESK. CDR3: CASSQGRGVNTGELFF.

The V gene is TRBV5-1, the J gene TRBJ1-2; absent DNA, TCRdb's TRBD1 call cannot be checked. The germline CDR1 and CDR2 sequences are SGHRS and YFSETQ. The CDR3 contains 14 residues. The CDR3 loop is CASGTGQGTYGYTF.

The chain is built from TRBV7-2 and TRBJ2-3; there is no DNA to check the TCRdb D call of TRBD1. The germline V gene encodes CDR1 SGHTA and CDR2 FQGNSA. The CDR3 sequence is 17 residues long. CDR3: CASSLFISGEGADTQYF.

J is TRBJ2-1 and V is TRBV25-1; TCRdb gives TRBD2 as the D gene, but with no DNA this cannot be confirmed. CDR1 is MGHDK, CDR2 SYGVNS, per germline. CDR3 length equals 12 residues. The CDR3 region is CASSGGINEQFF.

The genes are TRBV24-1 and TRBJ2-3. The CDR3 sequence is 12 residues long. CDR1 and CDR2 from the germline V gene are KGHDR and SFDVKD. The CDR3 here is CATSSLGNTQYF.

The chain combines TRBV12-3 or TRBV12-4 with TRBJ2-1. This CDR3 is 11 amino acids long. The CDR3 reads CASSLGIEQFF.

The genes are TRBV19 and TRBJ2-1; the TRBD2 assignment by TCRdb is unverifiable without DNA. The CDR3 sequence is 16 residues long. Germline CDR1 and CDR2: LNHDA and SQIVND (reference sequence). Here the CDR3 reads CASSHRRTSGPNEQFF.

The V gene is TRBV20-1, the J gene TRBJ2-1; TCRdb calls TRBD1, which cannot be checked without DNA. The CDR3 totals 13 residues. CDR1 is DFQATT and CDR2 is SNEGSKA in the germline V gene (reference sequence). CDR3 residues: CSAPTLQGNEQFF.

This chain joins TRBV4-3 and TRBJ2-2; without DNA, the TCRdb call of TRBD1 cannot be checked. The CDR3 totals 16 residues. CDR1 is LGHNA, CDR2 YSLEER, per germline. CDR3 protein: CASSQEGQGAAGELFF.

The CDR3 protein is CSARDPSTGLDLNEQFF. The chain recombines TRBV20-1 with TRBJ2-1; the TCRdb D gene call, TRBD2, has no DNA to confirm it. Germline V gene lookup returns CDR1 DFQATT and CDR2 SNEGSKA (reference sequence). This CDR3 is 17 amino acids long.

J is TRBJ1-2 and V is TRBV25-1; the TRBD1 assignment by TCRdb is unverifiable without DNA. The CDR3 is 12 residues long. CDR1 is MGHDK and CDR2 is SYGVNS in the germline V gene. This chain's CDR3 is CASSWGDYGYTF.

The chain combines TRBV6-2 or TRBV6-3 with TRBJ2-5; lacking DNA, the TRBD2 call made by TCRdb goes unchecked. This CDR3 spans 12 amino acids. The V gene's germline CDR1 is MNHEY and CDR2 SVGEGT. The CDR3 sequence is CASTRPAGTQYF.

The genes are TRBV10-1 and TRBJ2-1. This CDR3 has 16 amino acids. Germline V gene sequence: CDR1 WNHNN, CDR2 SYGVQD (reference sequence). The CDR3 loop is CASSEVGISSYNEQFF.

The chain joins TRBV5-5 to TRBJ1-4. This CDR3 contains 13 residues. The germline V gene has CDR1 SGHKS and CDR2 YYEKEE (reference sequence). This CDR3 reads CASSLQGGEKLFF.

The rearrangement links TRBV20-1 to TRBJ2-3; TCRdb proposes TRBD1, but this gene call is untestable without DNA. Germline V gene lookup returns CDR1 DFQATT and CDR2 SNEGSKA (reference sequence). There are 14 residues in the CDR3. CDR3 sequence reads: CSASPGPPMDTQYF.

J is TRBJ1-1 and V is TRBV15; no DNA is available, so the TRBD1 call from TCRdb remains unchecked. This CDR3 is 12 amino acids long. Germline V gene sequence: CDR1 LNHNV, CDR2 YYDKDF (reference sequence). The CDR3 spells CATSRGQAMAFF.

This chain joins TRBV25-1 and TRBJ2-3. The germline CDR1 and CDR2 sequences are MGHDK and SYGVNS. The CDR3 covers 15 residues. The CDR3 sequence is CASSVSAFGTDTQYF.